The present TCR beta chain was sequenced within a study of blood T cells in healthy people across ages. Study-wide results and limits: The study found more naive CD4+ cells and higher diversity in long-lived than aged donors.

On this clonotype: Its antigen is still unknown.

Trimming took 3 bases from V and 4 from J, leaving 8 bases between them. The V gene's germline CDR1 is SQVTM and CDR2 ANQGSEA. This CDR3 region has 12 residues. The sample, roughly 9.5 milliliters of peripheral blood, was drawn from each donor. Isolation per sample recovered at least 7 million PBMCs. Primed by a sample-barcoded 5' primer and a J-beta primer mix, a second PCR proceeded for about 6 to 12 cycles. Each cDNA molecule received a tag from a template-switch adaptor that had 12 random nucleotides. MiXCR, applied by TCRdb to the 5' RACE reads, yields one record per CDR3 protein. This sample has fewer than 2 million distinct CDR3 sequences; 35% to 50% occur once, and the top ten carry about 23%.

The sequence was collected from a human donor in good health. The source material was blood. The J gene is TRBJ2-3, the V gene TRBV29-1; D ambiguous. This chain's CDR3 is CSVDLRADTQYF. The CDR3 region has the DNA TGCAGCGTTGATTTAAGAGCAGATACGCAGTATTTT.